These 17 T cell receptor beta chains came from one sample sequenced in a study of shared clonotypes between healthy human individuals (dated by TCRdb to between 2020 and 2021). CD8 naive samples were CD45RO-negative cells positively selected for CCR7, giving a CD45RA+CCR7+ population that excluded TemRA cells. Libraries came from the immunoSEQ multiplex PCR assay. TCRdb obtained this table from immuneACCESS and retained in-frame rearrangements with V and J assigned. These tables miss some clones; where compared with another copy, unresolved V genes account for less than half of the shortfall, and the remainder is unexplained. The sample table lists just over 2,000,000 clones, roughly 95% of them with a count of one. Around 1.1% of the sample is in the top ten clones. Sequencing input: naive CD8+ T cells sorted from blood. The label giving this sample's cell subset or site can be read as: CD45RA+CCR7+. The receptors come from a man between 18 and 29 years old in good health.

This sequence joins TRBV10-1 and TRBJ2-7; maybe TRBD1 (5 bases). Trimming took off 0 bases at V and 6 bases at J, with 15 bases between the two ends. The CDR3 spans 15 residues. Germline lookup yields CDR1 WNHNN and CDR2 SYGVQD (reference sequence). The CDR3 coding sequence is TGCGCCAGCAGTGAGTCTTCAGAAGGGGTTGTCGAGCAGTACTTC. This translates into CASSESSEGVVEQYF.

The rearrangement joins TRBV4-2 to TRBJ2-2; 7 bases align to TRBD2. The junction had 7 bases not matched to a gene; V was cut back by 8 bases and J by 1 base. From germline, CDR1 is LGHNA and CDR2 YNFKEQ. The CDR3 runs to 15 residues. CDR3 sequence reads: CASGEGNGNTGELFF. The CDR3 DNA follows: TGTGCCAGCGGGGAGGGCAACGGGAACACCGGGGAGCTGTTTTTT.

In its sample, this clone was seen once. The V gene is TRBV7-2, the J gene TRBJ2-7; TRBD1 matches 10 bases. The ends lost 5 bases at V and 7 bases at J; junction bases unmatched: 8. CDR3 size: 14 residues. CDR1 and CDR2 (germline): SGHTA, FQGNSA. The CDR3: CASSPVTGGGEQYF. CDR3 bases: TGTGCCAGCAGCCCGGTGACAGGGGGCGGGGAGCAGTACTTC.

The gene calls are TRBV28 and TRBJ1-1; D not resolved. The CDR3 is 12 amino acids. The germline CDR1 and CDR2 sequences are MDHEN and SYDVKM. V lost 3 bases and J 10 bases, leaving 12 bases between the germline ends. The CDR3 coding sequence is TGTGCCAGCAGTTTGGCCCCGGAAGGAGCTTTCTTT. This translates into CASSLAPEGAFF.

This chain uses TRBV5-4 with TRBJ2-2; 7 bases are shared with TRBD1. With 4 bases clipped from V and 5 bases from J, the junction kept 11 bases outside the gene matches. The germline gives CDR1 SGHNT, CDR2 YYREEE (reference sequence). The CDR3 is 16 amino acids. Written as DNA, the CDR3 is TGTGCCAGCAGCAATTATCCGGGACAGCAAACCGGGGAGCTGTTTTTT. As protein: CASSNYPGQQTGELFF.

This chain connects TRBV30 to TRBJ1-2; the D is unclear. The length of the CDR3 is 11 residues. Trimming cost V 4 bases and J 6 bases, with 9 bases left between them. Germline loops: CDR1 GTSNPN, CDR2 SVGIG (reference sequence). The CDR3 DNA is TGTGCCTGGACTGGATGGAATGGCTACACCTTC. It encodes CAWTGWNGYTF.

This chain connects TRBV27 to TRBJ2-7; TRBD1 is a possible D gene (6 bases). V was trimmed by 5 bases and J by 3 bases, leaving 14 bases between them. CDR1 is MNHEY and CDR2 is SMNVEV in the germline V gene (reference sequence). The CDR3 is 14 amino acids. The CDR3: CASSRTASRYEQYF. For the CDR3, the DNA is TGTGCCAGCAGTAGGACAGCGAGCCGCTACGAGCAGTACTTC.

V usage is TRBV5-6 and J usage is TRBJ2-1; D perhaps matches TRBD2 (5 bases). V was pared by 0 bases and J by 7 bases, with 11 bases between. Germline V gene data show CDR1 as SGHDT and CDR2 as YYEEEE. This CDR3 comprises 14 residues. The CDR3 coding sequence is TGTGCCAGCAGCTTGGTTGAGGGTAGGAATGAGCAGTTCTTC. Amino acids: CASSLVEGRNEQFF.

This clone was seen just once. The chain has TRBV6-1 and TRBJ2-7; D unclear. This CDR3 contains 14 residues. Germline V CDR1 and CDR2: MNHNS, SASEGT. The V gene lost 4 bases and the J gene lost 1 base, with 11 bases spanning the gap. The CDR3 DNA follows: TGTGCCAGCAGTGTAGGTGGCGAGTCCTACGAGCAGTACTTC. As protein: CASSVGGESYEQYF.

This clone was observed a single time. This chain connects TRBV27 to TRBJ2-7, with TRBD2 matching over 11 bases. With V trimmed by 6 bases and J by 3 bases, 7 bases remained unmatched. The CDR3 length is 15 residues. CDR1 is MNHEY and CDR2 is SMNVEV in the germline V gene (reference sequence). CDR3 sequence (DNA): TGTGCCAGCAGAGTAGCGGGGGGGGCGGGCTACGAGCAGTACTTC. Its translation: CASRVAGGAGYEQYF.

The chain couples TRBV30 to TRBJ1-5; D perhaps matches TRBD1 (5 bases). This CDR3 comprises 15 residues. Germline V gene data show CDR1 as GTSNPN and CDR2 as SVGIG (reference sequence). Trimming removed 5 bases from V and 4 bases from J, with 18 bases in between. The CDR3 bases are TGTGCCTGGTCCCCGGGACGAACCTCTAATCAGCCCCAGCATTTT. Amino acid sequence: CAWSPGRTSNQPQHF.

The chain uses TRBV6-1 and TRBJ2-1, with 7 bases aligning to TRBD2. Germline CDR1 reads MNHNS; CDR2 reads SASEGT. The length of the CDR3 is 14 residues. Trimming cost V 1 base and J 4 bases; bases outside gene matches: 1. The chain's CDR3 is CASSEDGGYNEQFF. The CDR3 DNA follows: TGTGCCAGCAGTGAAGACGGGGGGTACAATGAGCAGTTCTTC.

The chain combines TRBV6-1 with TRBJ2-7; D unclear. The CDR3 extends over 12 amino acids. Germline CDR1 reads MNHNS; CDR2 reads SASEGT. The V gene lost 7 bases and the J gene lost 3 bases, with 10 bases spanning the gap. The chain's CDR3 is CASKRPGYEQYF. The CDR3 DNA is TGTGCCAGCAAGAGGCCGGGCTACGAGCAGTACTTC.

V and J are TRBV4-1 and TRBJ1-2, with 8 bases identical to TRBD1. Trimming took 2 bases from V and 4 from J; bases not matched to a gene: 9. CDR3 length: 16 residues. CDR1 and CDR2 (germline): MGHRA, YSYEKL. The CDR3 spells CASSQTQTGGGYGYTF. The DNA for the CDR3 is TGCGCCAGCAGCCAAACCCAAACAGGGGGAGGCTATGGCTACACCTTC.

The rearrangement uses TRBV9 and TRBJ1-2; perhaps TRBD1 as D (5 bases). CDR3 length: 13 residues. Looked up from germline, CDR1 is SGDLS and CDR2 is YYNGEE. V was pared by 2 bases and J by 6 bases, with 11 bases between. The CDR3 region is CASSVGRADGYTF. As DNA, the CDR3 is TGTGCCAGCAGCGTCGGCAGGGCGGATGGCTACACCTTC.

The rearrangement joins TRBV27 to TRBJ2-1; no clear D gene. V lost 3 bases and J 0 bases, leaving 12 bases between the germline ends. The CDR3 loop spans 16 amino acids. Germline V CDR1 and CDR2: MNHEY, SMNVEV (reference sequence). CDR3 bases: TGTGCCAGCAGTTTGTCGGCGTCGAGCTCCTACAATGAGCAGTTCTTC. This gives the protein CASSLSASSSYNEQFF.

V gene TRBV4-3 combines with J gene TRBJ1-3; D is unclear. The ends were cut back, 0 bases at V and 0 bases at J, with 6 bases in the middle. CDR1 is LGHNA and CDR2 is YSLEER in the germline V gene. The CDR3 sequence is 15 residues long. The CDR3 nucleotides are TGCGCCAGCAGCCAAGATGAGAGCTCTGGAAACACCATATATTTT. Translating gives CASSQDESSGNTIYF.